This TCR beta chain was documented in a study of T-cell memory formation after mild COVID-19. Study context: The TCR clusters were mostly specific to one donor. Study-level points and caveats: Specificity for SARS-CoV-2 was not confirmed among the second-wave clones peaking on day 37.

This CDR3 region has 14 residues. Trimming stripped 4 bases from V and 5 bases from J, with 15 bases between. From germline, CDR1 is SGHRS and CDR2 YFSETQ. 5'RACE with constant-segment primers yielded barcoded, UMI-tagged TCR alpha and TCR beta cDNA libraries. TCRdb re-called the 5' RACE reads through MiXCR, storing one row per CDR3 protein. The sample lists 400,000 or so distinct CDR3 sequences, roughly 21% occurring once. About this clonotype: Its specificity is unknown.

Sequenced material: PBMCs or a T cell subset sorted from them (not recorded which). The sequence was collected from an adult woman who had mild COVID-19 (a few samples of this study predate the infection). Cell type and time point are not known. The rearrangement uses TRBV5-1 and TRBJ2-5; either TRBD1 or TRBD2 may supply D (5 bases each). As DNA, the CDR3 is TGCGCCAGCAGCGATGCCGGGGCCAGGGAGACCCAGTACTTC. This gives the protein CASSDAGARETQYF.